The source of this TCR gamma chain is a study of gamma-delta T cells after stem cell transplantation. CDR3 length: 14 amino acids. Per the germline V gene, CDR1 is GITISATS and CDR2 is ISYDGTV (reference sequence). After removal of 2 bases from V and 0 bases from J, the junction contained 4 bases not matched to a gene. TCRdb ran CATT on the RT-PCR reads. Of about 3,000 gamma-chain clones in the sample, roughly 18% were seen once. With regard to this clone: This clone may be a read error of a much larger clone one base away. Other DNA sequences in the sample encode the same CDR3.

The sequence came from a human donor. It is not recorded whose cells these are; they may come from a transplant donor. What was sequenced was gamma-delta T cells. V and J are TRGV9 and TRGJ1 or TRGJ2. CDR3 bases: TGTGCCTTGTGGGAGGCCCTGAATTATTATAAGAAACTCTTT. As protein: CALWEALNYYKKLF.